This TCR beta chain stems from a study of T cell responses to AZD1222 COVID-19 vaccine. Points from the study as a whole: The study sampled repertoires only after the peak T cell response. Rises in breadth and depth of Spike-specific TCRs came after two AZD1222 doses. Spike was spanned by vaccine-associated CD4 TCRs, which were dominant at 160-218 and 743-854.

TCRdb's copy holds only in-frame clones and misses some; the assay was immunoSEQ multiplex PCR. This table holds about 130,000 clones, 90% found once. About this clone: Its antigen is unidentified.

Trimming removed 0 bases at V and 5 bases at J, with 11 bases between. The CDR3 loop spans 15 amino acids. Per the germline V gene, CDR1 is SGDLS and CDR2 is YYNGEE. This receptor was identified in an adult in good health. The rearrangement joins TRBV9 to TRBJ1-4; D unclear. The sequencing here drew on peripheral blood, taken on day 0 of AZD1222 vaccination. Here the CDR3 DNA reads TGTGCCAGCAGCGTAGGGAACAGCGTAAATGAAAAACTGTTTTTT. Translated: CASSVGNSVNEKLFF.